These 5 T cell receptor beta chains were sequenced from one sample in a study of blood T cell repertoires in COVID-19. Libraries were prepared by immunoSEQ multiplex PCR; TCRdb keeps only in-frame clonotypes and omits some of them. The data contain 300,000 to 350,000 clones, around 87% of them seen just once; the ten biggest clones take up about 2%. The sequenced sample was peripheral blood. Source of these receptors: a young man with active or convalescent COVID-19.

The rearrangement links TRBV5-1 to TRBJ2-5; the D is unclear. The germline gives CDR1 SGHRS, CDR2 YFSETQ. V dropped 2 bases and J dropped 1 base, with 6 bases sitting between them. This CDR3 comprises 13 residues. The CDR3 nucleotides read TGCGCCAGCAGCTTTGGCAGCCAAGAGACCCAGTACTTC. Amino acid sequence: CASSFGSQETQYF.

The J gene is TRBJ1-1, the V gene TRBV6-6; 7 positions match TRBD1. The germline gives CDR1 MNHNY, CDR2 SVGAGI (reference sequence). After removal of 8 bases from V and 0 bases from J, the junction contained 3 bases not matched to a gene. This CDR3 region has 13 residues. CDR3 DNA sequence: TGTGCCAGCTGGGACAGCATGAACACTGAAGCTTTCTTT. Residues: CASWDSMNTEAFF.

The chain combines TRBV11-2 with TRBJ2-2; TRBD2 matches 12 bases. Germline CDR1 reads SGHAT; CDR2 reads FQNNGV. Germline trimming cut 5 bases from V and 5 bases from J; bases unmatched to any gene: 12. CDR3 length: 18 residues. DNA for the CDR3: TGTGCCAGCAGCGCTAGGCCGGGACTAGCGGGTCCAACCGGGGAGCTGTTTTTT. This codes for CASSARPGLAGPTGELFF. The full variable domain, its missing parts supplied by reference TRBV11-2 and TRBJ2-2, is EAGVAQSPRYKIIEKRQSVAFWCNPISGHATLYWYQQILGQGPKLLIQFQNNGVVDDSQLPKDRFSAERLKGVDSTLKIQPAKLEDSAVYLCASSARPGLAGPTGELFFGEGSRLTVL.

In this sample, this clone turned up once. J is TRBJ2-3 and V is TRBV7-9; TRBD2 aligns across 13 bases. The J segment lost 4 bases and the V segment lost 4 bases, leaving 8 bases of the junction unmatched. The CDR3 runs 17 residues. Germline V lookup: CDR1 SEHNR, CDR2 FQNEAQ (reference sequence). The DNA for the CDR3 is TGTGCCAGCAGCTCCATACTAGCGGGGGGGCAGGCAGATACGCAGTATTTT. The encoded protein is CASSSILAGGQADTQYF.

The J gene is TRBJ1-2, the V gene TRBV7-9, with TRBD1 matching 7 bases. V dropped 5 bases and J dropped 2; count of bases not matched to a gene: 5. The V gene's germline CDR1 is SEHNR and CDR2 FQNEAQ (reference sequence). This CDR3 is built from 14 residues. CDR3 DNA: TGTGCCAGCAGCGAACCGGGACAGAACTATGGCTACACCTTC. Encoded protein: CASSEPGQNYGYTF.